This T cell receptor (beta chain) was observed in a study of radiation and T cells in renal cell carcinoma. Sequenced by immunoSEQ multiplex PCR; TCRdb stores in-frame clones only, minus some. The sample has about 83,000 clones, around four fifths seen once. Documented time point: blood 4 weeks post-SBRT, at nephrectomy. Treatment described: 15 Gy SBRT to primary tumor, nephrectomy 4 weeks later. Germline V lookup: CDR1 MGHRA, CDR2 YSYEKL. There are 15 residues in the CDR3. V was clipped by 0 bases and J by 4 bases, with 12 bases between them. This specimen consisted of blood, obtained from a patient whose treatment included radiotherapy and nephrectomy. This TCR derives from a woman in her fifties or sixties with renal cell carcinoma. The rearrangement joins TRBV4-1 to TRBJ1-2; D is unclear. The CDR3 spells CASSQDQKEPYGYTF. The CDR3 DNA follows: TGCGCCAGCAGCCAAGATCAAAAGGAGCCCTATGGCTACACCTTC.